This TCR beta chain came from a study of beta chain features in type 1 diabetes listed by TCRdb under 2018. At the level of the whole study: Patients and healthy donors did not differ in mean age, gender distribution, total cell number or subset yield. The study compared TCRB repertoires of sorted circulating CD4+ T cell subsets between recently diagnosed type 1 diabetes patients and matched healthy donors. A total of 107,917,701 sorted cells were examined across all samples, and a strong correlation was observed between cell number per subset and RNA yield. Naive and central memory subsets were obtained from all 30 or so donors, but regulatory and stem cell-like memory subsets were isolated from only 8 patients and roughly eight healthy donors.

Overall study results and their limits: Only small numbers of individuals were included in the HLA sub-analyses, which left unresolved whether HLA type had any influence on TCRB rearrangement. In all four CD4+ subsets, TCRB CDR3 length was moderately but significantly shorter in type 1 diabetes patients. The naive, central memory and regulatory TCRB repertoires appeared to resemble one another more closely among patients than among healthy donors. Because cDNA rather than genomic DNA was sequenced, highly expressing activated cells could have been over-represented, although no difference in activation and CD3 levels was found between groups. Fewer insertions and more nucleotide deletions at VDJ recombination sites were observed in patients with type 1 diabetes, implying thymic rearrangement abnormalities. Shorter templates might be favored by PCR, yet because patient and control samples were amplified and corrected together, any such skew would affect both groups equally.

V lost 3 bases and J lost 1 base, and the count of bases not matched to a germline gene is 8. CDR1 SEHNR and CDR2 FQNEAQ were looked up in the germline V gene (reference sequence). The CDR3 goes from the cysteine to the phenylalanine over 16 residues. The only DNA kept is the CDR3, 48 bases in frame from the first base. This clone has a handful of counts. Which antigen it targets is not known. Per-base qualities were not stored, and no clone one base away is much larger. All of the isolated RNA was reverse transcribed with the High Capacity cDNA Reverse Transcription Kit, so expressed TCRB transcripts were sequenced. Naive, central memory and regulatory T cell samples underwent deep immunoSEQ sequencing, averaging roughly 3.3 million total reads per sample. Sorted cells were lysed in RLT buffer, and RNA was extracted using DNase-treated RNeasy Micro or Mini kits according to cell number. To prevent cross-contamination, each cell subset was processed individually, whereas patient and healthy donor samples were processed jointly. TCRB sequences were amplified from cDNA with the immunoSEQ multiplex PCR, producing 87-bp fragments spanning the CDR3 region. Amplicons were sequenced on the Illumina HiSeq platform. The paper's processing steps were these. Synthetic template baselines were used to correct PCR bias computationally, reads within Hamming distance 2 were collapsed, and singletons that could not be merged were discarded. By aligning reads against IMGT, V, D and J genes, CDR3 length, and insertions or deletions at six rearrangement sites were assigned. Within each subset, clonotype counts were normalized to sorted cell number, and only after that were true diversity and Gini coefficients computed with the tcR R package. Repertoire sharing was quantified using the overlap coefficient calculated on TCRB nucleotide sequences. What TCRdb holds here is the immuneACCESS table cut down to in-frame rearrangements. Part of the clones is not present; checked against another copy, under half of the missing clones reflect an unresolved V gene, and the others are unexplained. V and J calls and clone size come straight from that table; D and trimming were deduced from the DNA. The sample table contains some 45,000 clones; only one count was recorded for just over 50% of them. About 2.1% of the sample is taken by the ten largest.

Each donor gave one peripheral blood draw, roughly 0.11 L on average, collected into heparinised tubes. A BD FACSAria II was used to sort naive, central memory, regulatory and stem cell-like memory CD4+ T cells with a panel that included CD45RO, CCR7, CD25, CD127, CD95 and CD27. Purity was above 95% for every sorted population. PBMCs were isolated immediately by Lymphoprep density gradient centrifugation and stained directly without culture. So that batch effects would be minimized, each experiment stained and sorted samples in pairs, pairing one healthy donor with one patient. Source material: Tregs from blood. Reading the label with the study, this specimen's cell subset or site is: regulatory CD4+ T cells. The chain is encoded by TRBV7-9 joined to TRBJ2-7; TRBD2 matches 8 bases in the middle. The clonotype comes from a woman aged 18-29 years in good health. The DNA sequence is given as TGTGCCAGCAGCTTCCCACGAAGCGGGAGTTCCTACGAGCAGTACTTC. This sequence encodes CASSFPRSGSSYEQYF.